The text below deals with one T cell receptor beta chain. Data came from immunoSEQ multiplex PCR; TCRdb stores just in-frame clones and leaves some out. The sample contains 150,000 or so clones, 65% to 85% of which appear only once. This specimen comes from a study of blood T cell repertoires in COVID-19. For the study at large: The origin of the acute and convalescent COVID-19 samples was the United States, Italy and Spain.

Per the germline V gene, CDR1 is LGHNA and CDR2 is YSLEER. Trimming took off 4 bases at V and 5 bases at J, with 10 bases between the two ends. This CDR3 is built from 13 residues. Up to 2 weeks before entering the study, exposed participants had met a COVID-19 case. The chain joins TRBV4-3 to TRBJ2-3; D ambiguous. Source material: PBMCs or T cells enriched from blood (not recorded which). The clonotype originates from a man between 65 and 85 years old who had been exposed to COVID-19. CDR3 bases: TGCGCCAGCAGCCTCACCATCGGAGATACGCAGTATTTT. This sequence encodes CASSLTIGDTQYF.